This T cell receptor (beta chain) was identified in a study of shared clonotypes between healthy human individuals. Study-wide context: The donor group consisted of a couple of women and a few men, aged 18 to 49.

The repertoire was sequenced with immunoSEQ multiplex PCR; TCRdb's copy has only in-frame clones and lacks some. The sample lists some 2.3 million clones; approximately 93% were seen once. The study separated CD4+ cells into CD45RA+ naive and CD45RA-negative memory subsets. The study, taken as a whole, reports: Depth was large, yet rarefaction showed that sorted-subset sequencing was incomplete.

Notes on this clone: Its antigen is still unknown. Other DNA sequences in this sample translate to the same CDR3.

Trimming took 0 bases from V and 2 from J, leaving 7 bases between them. The V gene's germline CDR1 is SGHTA and CDR2 FQGNSA. The CDR3 extends over 14 amino acids. The TCR sequence derives from a man between 18 and 29 years old in good health. Some clones in this sample may be carry-over from other donors' samples. The sample was naive CD4+ T cells from PBMCs. Described subset: CD45RA+ positively selected. The chain recombines TRBV7-2 with TRBJ1-2, with a tentative D call TRBD1 (6 bases). The CDR3, as DNA: TGTGCCAGCAGCTTAGCGGACAGAAACTATGGCTACACCTTC. Its protein is CASSLADRNYGYTF.